The sequence of this T cell receptor (beta chain) was determined in a study of cytomegalovirus exposure and HLA in healthy donors. Study-level background: From donors who were HLA-typed, an early data release held around 80 million unique TCRs. Study conclusions and caveats: Indistinguishable V segments such as TRBV6-2 and TRBV6-3 were excluded. TCR beta chains numbering about 160 were designated cytomegalovirus-associated.

Regarding this clone: Its antigen is not identified.

In the PCR, 60 Vbeta and 13 Jbeta primers were used. The method was immunoSEQ multiplex PCR; TCRdb's version includes in-frame clones alone and lacks a portion of them. Of around 150,000 clones detected, approximately 83% appear once; the ten largest clones hold 7.5% to 10%. CDR3 length equals 17 residues. The germline gives CDR1 LGHNA, CDR2 YSLEER. The V segment lost 0 bases and the J segment 2 bases; nucleotides outside the gene matches: 4. The sample was PBMCs. The clonotype originates from a man in his late teens or twenties in good health and CMV-seropositive. The chain links TRBV4-3 to TRBJ2-1, with 10 bases identical to TRBD2. The CDR3 coding sequence is TGCGCCAGCAGCCAAGAGGCCAGCGGGGGGGCCTACAATGAGCAGTTCTTC. It translates to CASSQEASGGAYNEQFF.